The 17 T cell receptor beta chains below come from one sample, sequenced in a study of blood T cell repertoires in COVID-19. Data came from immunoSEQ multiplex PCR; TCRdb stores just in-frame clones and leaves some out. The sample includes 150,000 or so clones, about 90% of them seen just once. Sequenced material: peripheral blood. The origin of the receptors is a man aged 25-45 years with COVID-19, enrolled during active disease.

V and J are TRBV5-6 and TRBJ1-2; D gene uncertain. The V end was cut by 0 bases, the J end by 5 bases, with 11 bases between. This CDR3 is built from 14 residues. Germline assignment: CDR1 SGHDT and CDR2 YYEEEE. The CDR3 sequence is CASSLGSLSYGYTF. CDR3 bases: TGTGCCAGCAGCTTGGGGAGTTTGTCTTATGGCTACACCTTC.

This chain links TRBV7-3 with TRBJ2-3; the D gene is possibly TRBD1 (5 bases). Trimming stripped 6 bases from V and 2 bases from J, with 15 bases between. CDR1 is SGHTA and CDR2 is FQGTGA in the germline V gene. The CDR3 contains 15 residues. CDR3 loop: CASRPSRQNTDTQYF. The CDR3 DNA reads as TGTGCCAGCAGACCCTCAAGACAGAACACAGATACGCAGTATTTT.

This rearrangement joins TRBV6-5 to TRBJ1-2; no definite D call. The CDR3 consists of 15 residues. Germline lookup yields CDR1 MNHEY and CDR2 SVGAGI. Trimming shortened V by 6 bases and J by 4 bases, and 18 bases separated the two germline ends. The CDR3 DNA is TGTGCCAGCAGCCAGGCCCTCAGTTCGCCCTATGGCTACACCTTC. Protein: CASSQALSSPYGYTF.

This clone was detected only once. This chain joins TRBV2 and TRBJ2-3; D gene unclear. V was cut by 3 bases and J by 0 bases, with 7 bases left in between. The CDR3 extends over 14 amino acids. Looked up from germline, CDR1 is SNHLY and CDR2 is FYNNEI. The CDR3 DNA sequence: TGTGCCAGCAGTGACTCAACTAGCACAGATACGCAGTATTTT. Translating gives CASSDSTSTDTQYF.

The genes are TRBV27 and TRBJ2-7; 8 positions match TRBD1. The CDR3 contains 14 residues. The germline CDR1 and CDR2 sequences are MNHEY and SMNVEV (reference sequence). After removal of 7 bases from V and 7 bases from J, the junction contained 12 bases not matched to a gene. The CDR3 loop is CASNSQGATGEQYF. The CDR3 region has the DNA TGTGCCAGCAACTCGCAGGGGGCGACGGGGGAGCAGTACTTC.

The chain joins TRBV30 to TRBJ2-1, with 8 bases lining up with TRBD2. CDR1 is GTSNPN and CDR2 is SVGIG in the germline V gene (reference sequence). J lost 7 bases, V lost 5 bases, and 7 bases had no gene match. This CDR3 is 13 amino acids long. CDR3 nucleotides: TGTGCCTGGGGTAGAGCGGGAGTTAATGAGCAGTTCTTC. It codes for CAWGRAGVNEQFF.

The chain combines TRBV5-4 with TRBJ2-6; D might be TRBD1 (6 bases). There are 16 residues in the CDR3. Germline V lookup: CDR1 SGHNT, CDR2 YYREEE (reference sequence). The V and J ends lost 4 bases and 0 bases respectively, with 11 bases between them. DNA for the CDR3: TGTGCCAGCAGCAGATACAGGGCCTCTGGGGCCAACGTCCTGACTTTC. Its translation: CASSRYRASGANVLTF.

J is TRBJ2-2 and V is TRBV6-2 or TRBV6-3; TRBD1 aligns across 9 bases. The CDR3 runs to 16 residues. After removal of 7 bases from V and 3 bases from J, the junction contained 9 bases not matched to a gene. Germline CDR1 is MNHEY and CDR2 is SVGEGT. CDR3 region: CASTPRDREHTGELFF. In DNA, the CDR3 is TGTGCCAGCACCCCCCGGGACAGGGAGCACACCGGGGAGCTGTTTTTT.

CDR3 region: CASSISRARYGYTF. In nucleotides, the CDR3 is TGTGCCAGTAGTATTTCCAGGGCCCGCTATGGCTACACCTTC. This chain connects TRBV19 to TRBJ1-2, with a possible D match to TRBD1 (5 bases). CDR1 LNHDA and CDR2 SQIVND come from the germline V gene (reference sequence). There are 14 residues in the CDR3. Deletions cut 3 bases from V and 4 bases from J, with 12 bases between.

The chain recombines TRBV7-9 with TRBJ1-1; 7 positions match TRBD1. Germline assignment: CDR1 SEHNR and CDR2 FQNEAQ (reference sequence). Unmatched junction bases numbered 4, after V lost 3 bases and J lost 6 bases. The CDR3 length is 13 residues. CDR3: CASSLWQGAEAFF. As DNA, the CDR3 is TGTGCCAGCAGCTTGTGGCAGGGGGCTGAAGCTTTCTTT.

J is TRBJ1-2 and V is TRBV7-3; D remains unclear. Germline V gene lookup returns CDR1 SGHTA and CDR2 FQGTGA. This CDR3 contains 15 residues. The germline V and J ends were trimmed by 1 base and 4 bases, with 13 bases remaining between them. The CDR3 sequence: CASSLKSGSSYGYTF. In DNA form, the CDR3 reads TGTGCCAGCAGCTTAAAGTCAGGATCGAGCTATGGCTACACCTTC.

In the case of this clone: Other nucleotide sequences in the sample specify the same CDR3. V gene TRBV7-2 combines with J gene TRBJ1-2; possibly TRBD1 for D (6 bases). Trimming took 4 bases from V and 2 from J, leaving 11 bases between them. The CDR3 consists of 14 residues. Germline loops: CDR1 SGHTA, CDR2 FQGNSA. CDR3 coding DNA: TGTGCCAGCAGCTCCTCAGGGGCCAACTATGGCTACACCTTC. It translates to CASSSSGANYGYTF.

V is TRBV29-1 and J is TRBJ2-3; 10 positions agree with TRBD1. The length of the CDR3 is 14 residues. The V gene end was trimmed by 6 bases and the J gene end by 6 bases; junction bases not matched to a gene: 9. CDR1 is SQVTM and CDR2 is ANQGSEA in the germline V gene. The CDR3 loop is CSVEDRGVQDTQYF. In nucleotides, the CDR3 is TGCAGCGTAGAGGACAGGGGGGTGCAGGATACGCAGTATTTT.

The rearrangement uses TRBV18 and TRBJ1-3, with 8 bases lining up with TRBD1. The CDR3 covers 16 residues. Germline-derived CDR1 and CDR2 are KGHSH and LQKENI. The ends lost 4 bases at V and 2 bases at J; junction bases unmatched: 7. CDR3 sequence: CASSRSTGDAGNTIYF. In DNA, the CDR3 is TGTGCCAGCTCACGTTCGACAGGGGACGCTGGAAACACCATATATTTT.

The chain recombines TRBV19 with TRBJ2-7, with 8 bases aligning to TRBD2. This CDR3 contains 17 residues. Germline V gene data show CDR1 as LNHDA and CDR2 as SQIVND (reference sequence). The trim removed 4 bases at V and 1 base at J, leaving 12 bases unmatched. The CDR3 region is CASSTIRGGSPSYEQYF. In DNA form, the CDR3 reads TGTGCCAGTAGTACAATTCGGGGGGGGAGTCCGTCCTACGAGCAGTACTTC.

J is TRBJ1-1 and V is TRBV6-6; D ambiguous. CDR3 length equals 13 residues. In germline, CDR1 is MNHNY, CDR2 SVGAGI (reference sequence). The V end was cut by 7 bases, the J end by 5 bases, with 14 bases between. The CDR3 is CASTSPRGTEAFF. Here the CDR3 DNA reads TGTGCCAGCACAAGCCCGCGGGGAACTGAAGCTTTCTTT.

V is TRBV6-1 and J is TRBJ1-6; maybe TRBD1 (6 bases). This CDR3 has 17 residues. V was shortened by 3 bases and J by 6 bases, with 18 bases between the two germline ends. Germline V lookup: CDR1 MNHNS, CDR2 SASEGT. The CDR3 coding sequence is TGTGCCAGCAGTGATTACACCCAGGGGTCCCTTAATTCACCCCTCCACTTT. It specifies CASSDYTQGSLNSPLHF.